Below, 17 T cell receptor beta chains from the same sample are listed, as sequenced in a study of T cells expressing NK-cell markers. TCRdb reprocessed the 5' RACE reads, with one entry per CDR3 protein and no DNA. This table lists approximately 170,000 distinct CDR3 sequences. The sequencing input was blood T cells: a sorted CD56 or NKG2C T cell subset, CD4+ or CD8+ T cells, or bulk PBMC T cells (not recorded which). Receptors were obtained from a man aged 18 to 70 in good health.

The CDR3: CAISQGFDYNEQFF. V and J are TRBV10-3 and TRBJ2-1; as DNA is missing, the TRBD1 call by TCRdb cannot be tested. This CDR3 is 14 amino acids long. Germline lookup yields CDR1 ENHRY and CDR2 SYGVKD.

The rearrangement uses TRBV15 and TRBJ1-1. In germline, CDR1 is LNHNV, CDR2 YYDKDF (reference sequence). The CDR3 runs to 14 residues. The CDR3 loop reads CATSRDLSTVEAFF. Drawing the rest from reference TRBV15 and TRBJ1-1, the complete variable domain is DAMVIQNPRYQVTQFGKPVTLSCSQTLNHNVMYWYQQKSSQAPKLLFHYYDKDFNNEADTPDNFQSRRPNTSFCFLDIRSPGLGDTAMYLCATSRDLSTVEAFFGQGTRLTVV.

The rearrangement uses TRBV7-8 and TRBJ2-1; TCRdb gives TRBD1 as the D gene, but with no DNA this cannot be confirmed. Looked up from germline, CDR1 is SGHVS and CDR2 is FQNEAQ. The CDR3 runs to 18 residues. CDR3 protein: CASSLRVEGDRIYNEQFF.

CDR3 in amino acids: CSARGGRAPYNEQFF. The V gene is TRBV20-1, the J gene TRBJ2-1. This CDR3 has 15 residues. Per germline, CDR1 DFQATT and CDR2 SNEGSKA (reference sequence).

CDR3 residues: CASSLSHEQFF. V usage is TRBV5-6 and J usage is TRBJ2-1. This CDR3 spans 11 amino acids. The germline CDR1 and CDR2 sequences are SGHDT and YYEEEE.

The J gene is TRBJ2-1, the V gene TRBV27; lacking DNA, the TRBD1 call made by TCRdb goes unchecked. Germline V CDR1 and CDR2: MNHEY, SMNVEV (reference sequence). The CDR3 contains 15 residues. CDR3 amino acids: CASSLGWGARDEQFF.

The J gene is TRBJ2-5, the V gene TRBV21-1; the TCRdb D gene call, TRBD2, has no DNA to confirm it. TRBV21-1 is a listed pseudogene. This CDR3 has 17 amino acids. The CDR3: CASSKALGTYLGETQYF.

The V and J genes are TRBV5-5 and TRBJ2-7; TCRdb lists TRBD1, though no DNA is available to test this call. Germline CDR1 SGHKS, CDR2 YYEKEE (reference sequence). This CDR3 is 16 amino acids long. The CDR3 loop is CASTHIEGAVGYEQYF.

The V and J genes are TRBV7-9 and TRBJ1-6; TCRdb names TRBD1, which stays unverified in the absence of DNA. Germline CDR1 and CDR2: SEHNR and FQNEAQ (reference sequence). This CDR3 contains 13 residues. This chain's CDR3 is CASRNRGNSPLHF.

This CDR3 reads CASSYSGSQPQHF. The chain joins TRBV6-6 to TRBJ1-5. The CDR3 spans 13 residues. Germline V gene sequence: CDR1 MNHNY, CDR2 SVGAGI (reference sequence).

The chain employs TRBV15 and TRBJ2-1; lacking DNA, the TRBD2 call made by TCRdb goes unchecked. CDR3 length: 15 residues. The germline V gene has CDR1 LNHNV and CDR2 YYDKDF (reference sequence). The CDR3 protein is CATSGSGSSYNEQFF.

The chain employs TRBV13 and TRBJ2-2; TCRdb gives TRBD2 as the D gene, but with no DNA this cannot be confirmed. The germline gives CDR1 PRHDT, CDR2 FYEKMQ (reference sequence). The CDR3 loop spans 15 amino acids. The chain's CDR3 is CASSRLTDSSGELFF.

The genes are TRBV4-1 and TRBJ2-1; TCRdb indicates TRBD1, and absent DNA this call remains unverified. In germline, CDR1 is MGHRA, CDR2 YSYEKL. CDR3 length equals 16 residues. The CDR3 loop reads CASSLKIAGAFIEQFF.

The V and J genes are TRBV14 and TRBJ2-3; TCRdb picks TRBD1, but there is no DNA to check that call. There are 16 residues in the CDR3. Germline V lookup: CDR1 SGHDN, CDR2 FVKESK. The chain's CDR3 is CASSHSLRGSTDTQYF.

CDR3 in amino acids: CASSSPVGTGGNNEQFF. The V gene is TRBV6-5, the J gene TRBJ2-1; TCRdb returns TRBD1, unconfirmable since there is no DNA. Looked up from germline, CDR1 is MNHEY and CDR2 is SVGAGI. The CDR3 sequence is 17 residues long.

The genes are TRBV24-1 and TRBJ2-5. CDR3 length equals 13 residues. Germline CDR1 reads KGHDR; CDR2 reads SFDVKD. CDR3 residues: CATSEYSQETQYF.

This chain uses TRBV28 with TRBJ2-2; lacking DNA, the TRBD1 call made by TCRdb goes unchecked. This CDR3 has 14 residues. The germline V gene has CDR1 MDHEN and CDR2 SYDVKM. CDR3 loop: CASSFPGNAGELFF.